This TCR beta chain was profiled in a study of Ad26.COV2.S vaccination and SARS-CoV-2 variants. Measured with immunoSEQ multiplex PCR; TCRdb has only the in-frame clones, and not every one. Of roughly 390,000 clones listed, approximately 91% were seen once; the top ten hold about 3.6%. V shed 5 bases and J 7 bases; nucleotides not matched to a gene: 8. Germline lookup yields CDR1 MDHEN and CDR2 SYDVKM. The CDR3 is 15 amino acids. Treatment reported: roughly 18 received Ad26.COV2.S at low or high dose, single or two shots; 5 received placebo; per-sample allocation not given. Sampling took place 63 days after the first vaccine or placebo injection.

The genes are TRBV28 and TRBJ1-2; 12 bases are a match to TRBD1. The specimen was peripheral blood, collected in a trial of Ad26.COV2.S vaccine versus placebo. The TCR comes from a person between 18 and 59 years old who received the Ad26.COV2.S COVID-19 vaccine or a placebo. In nucleotides, the CDR3 is TGTGCCAGCAGTCCCATGGGACAGGGGGCGTTTGGCTACACCTTC. It is translated as CASSPMGQGAFGYTF.